This T cell receptor (beta chain) was sequenced for a study of immune heterogeneity within non-small cell lung tumors. Study-wide results and limits: Local T-cell clonality tracked local tumor mutational burden, showing a moderate yet significant relationship (R 0.3 to 0.4). Each patient's tumor sites shared recurring identical dominant CDR3 beta clonotypes, and individual sites also carried their own high-frequency clones.

Amplification of the TCR beta CDR3 was achieved through multiplex PCR with 32 V and 13 J primers. TCRdb re-called the multiplex PCR reads through MiXCR, storing one row per CDR3 protein. The sample lists thousands of distinct CDR3 sequences; about a fifth were seen once. Details on this clonotype: Its antigen remains unidentified.

Bulk tumor genomic DNA, approximately 570 ng per sample, was the template. In surgery, several biopsies were collected from each primary tumor at widely spaced sites. Their non-small cell lung cancer was newly diagnosed and untreated, and the patients underwent curative surgery. The donors had newly diagnosed non-small cell lung cancer and underwent surgery intended to cure it. This CDR3 comprises 13 residues. The trim removed 9 bases at V and 8 bases at J, leaving 10 bases unmatched. CDR1 is MNHEY, CDR2 SMNVEV, per germline (reference sequence). Sequencing input: lung tumor tissue. The rearrangement links TRBV27 to TRBJ2-1, with 7 bases aligning to TRBD1. The clonotype originates from a man aged 55 to 70 with non-small cell lung cancer. The CDR3 region has the DNA TGTGCCAGTTTATCAGGGGGAGCCGATGAGCAGTTCTTC. Its translation: CASLSGGADEQFF.